This TCR beta chain was identified during a study of cytomegalovirus exposure and HLA in healthy donors. Points from the study as a whole: CMV serostatus alone was available as immune exposure information. Analysis performed later found more than 15,000 TCR beta sequences associated with HLA alleles at 0.05 false discovery rate.

The primer mix had 60 Vbeta and 13 Jbeta primers. Clones were read by immunoSEQ multiplex PCR, and TCRdb kept only the in-frame ones, dropping some. Altogether 150,000 to 200,000 clones are present, 77% being singletons, with the ten largest covering roughly 2.6%. This CDR3 has 16 amino acids. In germline, CDR1 is LGHNA, CDR2 YNFKEQ. On this clone: Its matching antigen is unknown. Relative to the germline gene, one junction end is altered; a read error may explain this.

The sequencing sample was made of PBMCs. The genes are TRBV4-2 and TRBJ2-2; 7 bases are shared with TRBD1. This receptor was obtained from a woman aged 40 to 50 in good health and CMV-seropositive. The CDR3 DNA is TGTGCCAGCAGCCGATCTCCGGGACAGTCCACCCGGGAGCTGTTTTTT. Residues: CASSRSPGQSTRELFF.